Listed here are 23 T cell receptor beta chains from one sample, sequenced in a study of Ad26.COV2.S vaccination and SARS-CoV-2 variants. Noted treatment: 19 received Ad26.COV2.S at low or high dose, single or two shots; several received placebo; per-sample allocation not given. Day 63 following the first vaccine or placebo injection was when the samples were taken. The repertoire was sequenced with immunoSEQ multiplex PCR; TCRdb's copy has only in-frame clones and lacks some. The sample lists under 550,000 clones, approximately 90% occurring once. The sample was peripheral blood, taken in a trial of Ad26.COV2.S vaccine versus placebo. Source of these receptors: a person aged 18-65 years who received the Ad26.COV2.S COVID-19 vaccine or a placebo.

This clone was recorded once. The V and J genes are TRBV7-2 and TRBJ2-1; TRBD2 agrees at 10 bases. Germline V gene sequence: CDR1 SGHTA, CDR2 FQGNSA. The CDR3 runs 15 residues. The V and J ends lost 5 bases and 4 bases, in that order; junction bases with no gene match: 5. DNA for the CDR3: TGTGCCAGCAGCCCCAGGACTAGCGGATACAATGAGCAGTTCTTC. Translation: CASSPRTSGYNEQFF.

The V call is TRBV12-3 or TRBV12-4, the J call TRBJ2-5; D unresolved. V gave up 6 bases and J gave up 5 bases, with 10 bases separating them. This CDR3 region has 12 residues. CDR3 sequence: CASSLTPETQYF. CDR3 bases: TGTGCCAGCAGCCTAACTCCGGAGACCCAGTACTTC.

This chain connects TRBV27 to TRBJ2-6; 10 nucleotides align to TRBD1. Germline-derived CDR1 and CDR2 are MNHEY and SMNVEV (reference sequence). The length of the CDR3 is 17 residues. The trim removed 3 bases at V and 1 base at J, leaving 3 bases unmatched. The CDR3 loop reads CASSFRQGASGANVLTF. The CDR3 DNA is TGTGCCAGCAGTTTTCGACAGGGGGCTTCTGGGGCCAACGTCCTGACTTTC. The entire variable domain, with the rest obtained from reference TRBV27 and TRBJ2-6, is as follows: EAQVTQNPRYLITVTGKKLTVTCSQNMNHEYMSWYRQDPGLGLRQIYYSMNVEVTDKGDVPEGYKVSRKEKRNFPLILESPSPNQTSLYFCASSFRQGASGANVLTFGAGSRLTVL.

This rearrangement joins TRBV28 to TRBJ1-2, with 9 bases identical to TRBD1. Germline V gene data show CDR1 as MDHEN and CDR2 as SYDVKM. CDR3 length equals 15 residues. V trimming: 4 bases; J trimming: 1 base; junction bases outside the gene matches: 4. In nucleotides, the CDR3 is TGTGCCAGCAGTTCGGACAGGGGAAATAACTATGGCTACACCTTC. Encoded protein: CASSSDRGNNYGYTF.

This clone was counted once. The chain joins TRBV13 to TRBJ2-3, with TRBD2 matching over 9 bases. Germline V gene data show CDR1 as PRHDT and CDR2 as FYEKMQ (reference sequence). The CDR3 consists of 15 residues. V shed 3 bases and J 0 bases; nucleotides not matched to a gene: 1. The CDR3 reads CASSLRGGSTDTQYF. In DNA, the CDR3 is TGTGCCAGCAGCTTGCGGGGGGGTAGCACAGATACGCAGTATTTT.

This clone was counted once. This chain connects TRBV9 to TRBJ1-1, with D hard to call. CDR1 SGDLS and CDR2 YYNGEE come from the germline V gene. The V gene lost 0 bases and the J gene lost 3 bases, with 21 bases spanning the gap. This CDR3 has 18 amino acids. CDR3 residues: CASSVVDSLLGTYTEAFF. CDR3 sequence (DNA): TGTGCCAGCAGCGTAGTTGATTCTTTATTAGGAACTTACACTGAAGCTTTCTTT. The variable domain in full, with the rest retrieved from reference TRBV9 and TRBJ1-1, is DSGVTQTPKHLITATGQRVTLRCSPRSGDLSVYWYQQSLDQGLQFLIQYYNGEERAKGNILERFSAQQFPDLHSELNLSSLELGDSALYFCASSVVDSLLGTYTEAFFGQGTRLTVV.

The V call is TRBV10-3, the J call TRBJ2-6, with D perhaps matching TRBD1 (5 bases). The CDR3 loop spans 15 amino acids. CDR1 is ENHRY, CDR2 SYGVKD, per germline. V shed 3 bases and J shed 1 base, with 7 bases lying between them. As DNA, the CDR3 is TGTGCCATCAGTGATCCAGGGTCTGGGGCCAACGTCCTGACTTTC. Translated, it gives CAISDPGSGANVLTF.

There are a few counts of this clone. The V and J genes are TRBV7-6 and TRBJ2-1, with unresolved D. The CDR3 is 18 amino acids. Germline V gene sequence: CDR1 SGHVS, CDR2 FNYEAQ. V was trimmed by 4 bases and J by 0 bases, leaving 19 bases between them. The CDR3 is CASSSMPPIQNSYNEQFF. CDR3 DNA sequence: TGTGCCAGCAGCTCAATGCCGCCGATTCAAAACTCCTACAATGAGCAGTTCTTC.

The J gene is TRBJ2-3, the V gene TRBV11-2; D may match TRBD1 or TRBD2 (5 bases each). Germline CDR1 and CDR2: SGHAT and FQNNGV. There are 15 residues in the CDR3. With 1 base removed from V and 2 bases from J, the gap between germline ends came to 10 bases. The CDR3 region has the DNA TGTGCCAGCAGCTTAGGGGCAGGGACCACAGATACGCAGTATTTT. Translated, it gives CASSLGAGTTDTQYF.

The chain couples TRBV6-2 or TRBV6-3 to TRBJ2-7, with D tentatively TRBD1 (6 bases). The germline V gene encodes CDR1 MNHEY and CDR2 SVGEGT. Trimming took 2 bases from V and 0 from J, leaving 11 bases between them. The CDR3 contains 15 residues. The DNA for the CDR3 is TGTGCCAGCAGTTACGGACAGTGGAGCTCCTACGAGCAGTACTTC. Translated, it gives CASSYGQWSSYEQYF.

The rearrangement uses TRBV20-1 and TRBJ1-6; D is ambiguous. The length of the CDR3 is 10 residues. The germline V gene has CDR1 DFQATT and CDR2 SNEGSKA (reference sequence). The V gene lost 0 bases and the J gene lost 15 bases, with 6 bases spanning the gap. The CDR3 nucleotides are TGCAGTGCTAGAGAGGAAGTCCTCCACTTT. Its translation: CSAREEVLHF.

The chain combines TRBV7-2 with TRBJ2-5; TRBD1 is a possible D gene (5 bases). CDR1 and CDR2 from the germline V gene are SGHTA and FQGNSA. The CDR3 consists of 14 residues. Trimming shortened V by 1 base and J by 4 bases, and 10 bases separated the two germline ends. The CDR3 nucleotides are TGTGCCAGCAGCTTAGTCCAGGGCAGAGAGACCCAGTACTTC. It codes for CASSLVQGRETQYF. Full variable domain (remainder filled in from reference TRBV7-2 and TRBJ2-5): GAGVSQSPSNKVTEKGKDVELRCDPISGHTALYWYRQSLGQGLEFLIYFQGNSAPDKSGLPSDRFSAERTGGSVSTLTIQRTQQEDSAVYLCASSLVQGRETQYFGPGTRLLVL.

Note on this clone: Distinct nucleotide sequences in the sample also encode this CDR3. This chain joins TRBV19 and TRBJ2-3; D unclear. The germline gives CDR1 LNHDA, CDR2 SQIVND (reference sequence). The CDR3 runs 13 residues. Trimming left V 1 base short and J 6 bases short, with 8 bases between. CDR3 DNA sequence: TGTGCCAGTAGTATAGGGGGATCCGATACGCAGTATTTT. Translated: CASSIGGSDTQYF.

Written as DNA, the CDR3 is TGTGCCAGCACCAAAAGGACGAGTCCCGGGGAGCTGTTTTTT. It encodes CASTKRTSPGELFF. The chain recombines TRBV6-5 with TRBJ2-2; D is ambiguous. Trimming removed 7 bases from V and 6 bases from J, with 15 bases in between. The V gene's germline CDR1 is MNHEY and CDR2 SVGAGI. This CDR3 is 14 amino acids long.

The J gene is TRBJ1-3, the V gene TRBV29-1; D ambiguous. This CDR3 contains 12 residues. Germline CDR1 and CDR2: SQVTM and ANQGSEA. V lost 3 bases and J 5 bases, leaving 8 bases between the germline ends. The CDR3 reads CSVEKERNTIYF. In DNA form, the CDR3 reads TGCAGCGTTGAGAAAGAGAGAAACACCATATATTTT.

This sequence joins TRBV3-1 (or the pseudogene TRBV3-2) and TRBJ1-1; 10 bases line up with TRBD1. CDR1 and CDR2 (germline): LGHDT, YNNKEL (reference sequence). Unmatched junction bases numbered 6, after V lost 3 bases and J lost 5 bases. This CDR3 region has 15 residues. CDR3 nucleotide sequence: TGTGCCAGCAGCCATAACCGGGACAGGGGAACTGAAGCTTTCTTT. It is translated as CASSHNRDRGTEAFF.

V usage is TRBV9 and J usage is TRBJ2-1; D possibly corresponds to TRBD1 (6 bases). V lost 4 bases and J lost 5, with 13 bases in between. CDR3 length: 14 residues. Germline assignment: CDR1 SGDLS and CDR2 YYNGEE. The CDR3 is CASSTRTEDNEQFF. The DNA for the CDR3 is TGTGCCAGCAGCACGCGGACAGAGGACAATGAGCAGTTCTTC. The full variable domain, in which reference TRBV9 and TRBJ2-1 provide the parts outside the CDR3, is DSGVTQTPKHLITATGQRVTLRCSPRSGDLSVYWYQQSLDQGLQFLIQYYNGEERAKGNILERFSAQQFPDLHSELNLSSLELGDSALYFCASSTRTEDNEQFFGPGTRLTVL.

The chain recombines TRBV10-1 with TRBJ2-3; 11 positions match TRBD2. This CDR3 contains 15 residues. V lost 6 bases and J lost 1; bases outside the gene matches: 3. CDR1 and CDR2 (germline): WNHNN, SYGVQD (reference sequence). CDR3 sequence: CASSPLAGGTDTQYF. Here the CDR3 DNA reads TGCGCCAGCAGCCCACTAGCGGGAGGCACAGATACGCAGTATTTT.

CDR3 loop: CASSAIQGSQLNTEAFF. In DNA, the CDR3 is TGTGCCAGCAGCGCAATACAGGGAAGTCAGCTGAACACTGAAGCTTTCTTT. This chain joins TRBV9 and TRBJ1-1; D possibly corresponds to TRBD1 (6 bases). The CDR3 length is 17 residues. Trimming took 3 bases from V and 0 from J, leaving 18 bases between them. Germline V gene lookup returns CDR1 SGDLS and CDR2 YYNGEE.

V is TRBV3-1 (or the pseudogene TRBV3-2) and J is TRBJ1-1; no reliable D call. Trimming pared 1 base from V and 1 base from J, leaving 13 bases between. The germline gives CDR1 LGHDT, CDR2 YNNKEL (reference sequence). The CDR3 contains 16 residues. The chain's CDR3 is CASSQGSGLSNTEAFF. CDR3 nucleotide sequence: TGTGCCAGCAGCCAAGGGTCCGGGCTTTCGAACACTGAAGCTTTCTTT.

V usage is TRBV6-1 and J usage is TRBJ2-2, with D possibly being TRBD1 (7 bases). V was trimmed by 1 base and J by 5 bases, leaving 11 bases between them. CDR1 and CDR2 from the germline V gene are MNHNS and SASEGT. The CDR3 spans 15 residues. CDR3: CASSEGQGGTGELFF. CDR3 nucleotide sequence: TGTGCCAGCAGTGAAGGACAGGGAGGAACCGGGGAGCTGTTTTTT.

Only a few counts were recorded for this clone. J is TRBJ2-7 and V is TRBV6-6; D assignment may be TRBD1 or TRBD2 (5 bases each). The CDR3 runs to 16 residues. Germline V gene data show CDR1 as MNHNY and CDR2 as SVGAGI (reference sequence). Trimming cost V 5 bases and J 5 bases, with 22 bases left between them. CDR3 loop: CASSRTGTSIGNEQYF. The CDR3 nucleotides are TGTGCCAGCAGTCGAACCGGGACGTCAATAGGAAACGAGCAGTACTTC.

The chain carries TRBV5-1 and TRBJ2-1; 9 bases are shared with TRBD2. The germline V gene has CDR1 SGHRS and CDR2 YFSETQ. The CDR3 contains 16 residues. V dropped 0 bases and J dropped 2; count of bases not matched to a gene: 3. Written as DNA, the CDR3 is TGCGCCAGCAGCTTGGTTCTAGCGGGGACCTACAATGAGCAGTTCTTC. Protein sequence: CASSLVLAGTYNEQFF.